The T cell receptor beta chain under discussion was sequenced for a study of T cell responses to AZD1222 COVID-19 vaccine. Produced via immunoSEQ multiplex PCR; TCRdb's table is partial and in-frame only. The data show some 130,000 clones, 70% to 90% seen once. Study-wide results and caveats: Regions left unmutated in variants are reportedly the target of nearly half of spike-specific TCRs.

A word on this clone: What it recognizes is unknown.

The J segment lost 0 bases and the V segment lost 8 bases, leaving 7 bases of the junction unmatched. This CDR3 comprises 14 residues. Germline V gene sequence: CDR1 SGHRS, CDR2 YFSETQ. This sequence joins TRBV5-1 and TRBJ1-1; 7 bases fit TRBD1. The TCR sequence derives from an adult in good health. The source was peripheral blood, collected on day 0 of AZD1222 vaccination. CDR3 sequence: CASRQGSLNTEAFF. The CDR3 DNA sequence: TGCGCCAGTCGACAGGGTTCGTTGAACACTGAAGCTTTCTTT.